These T cell receptor beta chains were read from a single sample in a study of cytomegalovirus exposure and HLA in healthy donors. This table comes from immunoSEQ multiplex PCR, and its TCRdb copy is limited to in-frame clones, with some not included. The sample carries about 43,000 clones, about 60% recorded once. The sequencing sample was made of PBMCs. Source of these receptors: a human donor in good health. The CDR3 runs from the conserved cysteine through the conserved F or W. The order of the fields is J gene, clone size, D gene, V gene, CDR3 protein, CDR3 DNA. A D gene is named only where the DNA matches it firmly. Clone size is given for some rows only: seen once, a few or many times, or a class if the clone is expanded.

TRBJ2-5 | NA | TRBD2 | TRBV2 | CASRQLAGAAGTQYF | TGTGCCAGCAGGCAACTAGCGGGGGCTGCCGGGACCCAGTACTTC
TRBJ1-6 | NA | NA | TRBV27 | CASSPGGVGSPLHF | TGTGCCAGCAGCCCTGGCGGGGTGGGGTCACCCCTCCACTTT
TRBJ1-5 | NA | TRBD1 | TRBV9 | CASSAGDSAGQPQHF | TGTGCCAGCAGCGCGGGGGACAGTGCCGGTCAGCCCCAGCATTTT
TRBJ2-5 | NA | NA | TRBV11-2 | CASSLGSETQYF | TGTGCCAGCAGCCTAGGGAGCGAGACCCAGTACTTC
TRBJ1-1 | NA | NA | TRBV11-3 | CASSLGAGDTEAFF | TGTGCCAGCAGCTTAGGGGCGGGGGACACTGAAGCTTTCTTT
TRBJ2-2 | NA | TRBD1 | TRBV9 | CASSYGTAAGELFF | TGTGCCAGCAGTTACGGGACAGCGGCCGGGGAGCTGTTTTTT
TRBJ2-7 | NA | TRBD1 | TRBV14 | CASSQVQGSYEQYF | TGTGCCAGCAGCCAGGTACAGGGGTCCTACGAGCAGTACTTC
TRBJ2-7 | few | TRBD1 | TRBV6-5 | CASRETGGALSEQYF | TGTGCCAGCAGGGAAACAGGGGGCGCTTTGTCCGAGCAGTACTTC
TRBJ2-1 | NA | NA | TRBV5-1 | CASSSQGKGNNEQFF | TGCGCCAGCAGCTCGCAGGGGAAGGGGAACAATGAGCAGTTCTTC
TRBJ2-1 | NA | TRBD1 | TRBV4-3 | CASSQDYYGTGSSPQFF | TGCGCCAGCAGCCAAGATTATTACGGGACAGGTAGTAGCCCGCAGTTCTTC
TRBJ2-2 | once | NA | TRBV6-5 | CASSYSIFGGTGELFF | TGTGCCAGCAGTTACTCGATTTTCGGGGGCACCGGGGAGCTGTTTTTT
TRBJ2-1 | NA | NA | TRBV5-1 | CASSPPRLGVEQFF | TGCGCCAGCAGCCCCCCGAGACTCGGGGTCGAGCAGTTCTTC
TRBJ1-1 | NA | TRBD1 | TRBV30 | CAWSRTGTDTEAFF | TGTGCCTGGAGTCGTACCGGGACAGACACTGAAGCTTTCTTT
TRBJ2-5 | NA | NA | TRBV5-1 | CASSLWGRETQYF | TGCGCCAGCAGCTTATGGGGGCGCGAGACCCAGTACTTC
TRBJ1-2 | NA | NA | TRBV5-4 | CASTDRENYGYTF | TGTGCCAGCACCGACCGGGAGAACTATGGCTACACCTTC
TRBJ2-2 | few | NA | TRBV30 | CAWNPRVRKVKGPGELFF | TGTGCCTGGAATCCTAGGGTTAGGAAGGTTAAGGGGCCCGGGGAGCTGTTTTTT
TRBJ1-4 | few | NA | TRBV5-1 | CASSRRQQGNNEKLFF | TGCGCCAGCAGTCGCCGACAACAGGGAAATAATGAAAAACTGTTTTTT
TRBJ1-2 | NA | TRBD1 | TRBV7-2 | CASSFEQGTGYTF | TGTGCCAGCAGCTTTGAACAGGGGACGGGCTACACCTTC
TRBJ1-5 | NA | NA | TRBV12-5 | CASPRVRGDQPQHF | TGTGCTAGCCCCCGAGTCCGGGGGGATCAGCCCCAGCATTTT
TRBJ2-7 | NA | TRBD2 | TRBV5-1 | CASSLRGGGLYEQYF | TGCGCCAGCAGCTTGCGGGGCGGGGGGCTCTACGAGCAGTACTTC
TRBJ2-3 | NA | NA | TRBV4-3 | CASSQGSSGTDTQYF | TGCGCCAGCAGCCAAGGCTCTAGCGGCACAGATACGCAGTATTTT
TRBJ2-5 | NA | NA | TRBV29-1 | CSVEVAANQETQYF | TGCAGCGTTGAAGTTGCGGCAAACCAAGAGACCCAGTACTTC
TRBJ1-5 | NA | TRBD1 | TRBV7-2 | CASSDRAPNQPQHF | TGTGCCAGCAGCGACAGGGCGCCGAATCAGCCCCAGCATTTT
TRBJ1-5 | NA | TRBD1 | TRBV4-3 | CASSQDRGQPQHF | TGCGCCAGCAGCCAGGACAGGGGGCAGCCCCAGCATTTT
TRBJ1-2 | once | NA | TRBV4-1 | CASSQAGVANYGYTF | TGCGCCAGCAGCCAAGCGGGAGTAGCTAACTATGGCTACACCTTC
TRBJ2-7 | NA | TRBD2 | TRBV29-1 | CSVTSGLREQYF | TGCAGCGTCACTAGCGGGTTACGTGAGCAGTACTTC
TRBJ2-5 | NA | NA | TRBV19 | CASTLVVGTGAQYF | TGTGCCAGTACCCTAGTTGTCGGGACGGGGGCCCAGTACTTC
TRBJ1-1 | NA | NA | TRBV30 | CAWSVPPGINTEAFF | TGTGCCTGGAGTGTCCCGCCGGGAATAAACACTGAAGCTTTCTTT
TRBJ2-5 | NA | NA | TRBV10-3 | CAISEGAETQYF | TGTGCCATCAGTGAGGGGGCAGAGACCCAGTACTTC
TRBJ1-2 | NA | TRBD1 | TRBV15 | CATSIRTGGINGYTF | TGTGCCACCAGCATCCGGACAGGGGGTATTAATGGCTACACCTTC
TRBJ1-2 | few | NA | TRBV4-1 | CASSKTGFYGYTF | TGCGCCAGCAGCAAGACAGGATTCTATGGCTACACCTTC
TRBJ2-7 | NA | NA | TRBV27 | CASSLAQGRREQYF | TGTGCCAGCAGTTTAGCGCAGGGGCGGCGTGAGCAGTACTTC
TRBJ1-4 | NA | TRBD1 | TRBV6-6 | CASSAGQGGGEKLFF | TGTGCCAGCAGTGCCGGACAGGGCGGAGGGGAAAAACTGTTTTTT
TRBJ2-7 | NA | NA | TRBV6-5 | CAIGPTGFEQYF | TGTGCCATCGGCCCCACAGGGTTCGAGCAGTACTTC
TRBJ1-2 | NA | NA | TRBV29-1 | CSGGQDYGYTF | TGCAGCGGCGGACAAGACTATGGCTACACCTTC
TRBJ2-7 | NA | NA | TRBV28 | CASTLPPAGVYEQYF | TGTGCCAGTACTCTTCCCCCGGCGGGCGTGTACGAGCAGTACTTC
TRBJ1-2 | NA | NA | TRBV19 | CASTWALGYTF | TGTGCCAGTACCTGGGCCCTTGGCTACACCTTC
TRBJ2-1 | NA | TRBD1 | TRBV5-1 | CASRDSRNNEQFF | TGCGCCAGCCGGGACAGTCGGAACAATGAGCAGTTCTTC
TRBJ2-1 | NA | TRBD1 | TRBV5-1 | CASSLAQGTTYNEQFF | TGCGCCAGCAGCTTGGCACAGGGGACCACCTACAATGAGCAGTTCTTC
TRBJ2-3 | NA | NA | TRBV6-6 | CASSPPPGKADTQYF | TGTGCCAGCAGTCCACCCCCAGGGAAGGCAGATACGCAGTATTTT
TRBJ2-7 | NA | TRBD1 | TRBV7-2 | CASSVLPGQGAEQYF | TGTGCCAGCAGCGTACTACCGGGACAGGGGGCGGAGCAGTACTTC
TRBJ2-7 | NA | TRBD1 | TRBV25-1 | CASVGQAHEQYF | TGTGCCAGCGTCGGACAGGCGCACGAGCAGTACTTC
TRBJ1-6 | NA | NA | TRBV6-1 | CAGHTDYNSPLHF | TGTGCCGGCCACACAGACTATAATTCACCCCTCCACTTT
TRBJ2-1 | NA | TRBD1 | TRBV5-1 | CASSLEDRGNEQFF | TGCGCCAGCAGCTTGGAGGACAGGGGCAATGAGCAGTTCTTC
TRBJ1-6 | NA | NA | TRBV7-3 | CASSSGENSPLHF | TGTGCCAGCAGCTCCGGAGAGAATTCACCCCTCCACTTT
TRBJ2-6 | few | TRBD1 | TRBV11-2 | CASSPRTGIVSGANVLTF | TGTGCCAGCAGCCCGAGGACAGGGATTGTGTCTGGGGCCAACGTCCTGACTTTC
TRBJ1-2 | once | NA | TRBV4-2 | CASSQEGFWVGGYTF | TGTGCCAGCAGCCAAGAGGGCTTTTGGGTTGGGGGCTACACCTTC
TRBJ1-2 | NA | NA | TRBV29-1 | CSVSEDNYGYTF | TGCAGCGTTTCTGAGGATAACTATGGCTACACCTTC
TRBJ1-5 | NA | TRBD1 | TRBV5-6 | CASSLSGGDQPQHF | TGTGCCAGCAGCCTTTCAGGGGGTGATCAGCCCCAGCATTTT
TRBJ1-6 | NA | NA | TRBV19 | CAGSLRGLNSPLHF | TGTGCCGGCTCTCTAAGGGGTTTGAATTCACCCCTCCACTTT
TRBJ2-1 | NA | NA | TRBV28 | CASSVVGLTTYNEQFF | TGTGCCAGCAGTGTAGTGGGACTCACGACCTACAATGAGCAGTTCTTC
TRBJ2-3 | NA | NA | TRBV5-1 | CASSLVVGADTQYF | TGCGCCAGCAGCTTGGTCGTGGGCGCAGATACGCAGTATTTT